This T cell receptor beta chain was sequenced for a study of CD8+ T cells in alopecia areata. Study summary: The study gave treated patients oral tofacitinib at 5 to 10 mg twice daily.

In germline, CDR1 is KGHSH, CDR2 LQKENI. Losses at the gene ends were 1 base for V and 4 bases for J; bases not matched to a gene: 5. This CDR3 is built from 15 residues. Treatment of the sample: oral pan-JAK inhibitor, 5-10 mg twice daily. Sequencing templates came from extracted RNA that was reverse transcribed into cDNA. Assay used: immunoSEQ multiplex PCR; TCRdb lists only in-frame clones, some missing. The repertoire holds 250,000 to 300,000 clones, with 58% as singletons. This clonotype was obtained from a human donor with alopecia areata. This sequence joins TRBV18 and TRBJ2-3, with 7 bases aligning to TRBD1. The material was CD4+ T cells sorted from blood, obtained at week 24, from a patient treated with tofacitinib. CDR3 in amino acids: CASSPQGAQADTQYF. As DNA, the CDR3 is TGTGCCAGCTCACCACAGGGGGCGCAGGCAGATACGCAGTATTTT.